This T cell receptor beta chain was captured by sequencing in a study of blood T cells in healthy people across ages. Broader study findings: As naive T cell percentage varied, TCR beta diversity correlated strongly with it.

Concerning this clonotype: Its antigen is not known.

With a J-beta primer mix and a sample-barcoded 5' primer, a second PCR ran about 7 to 12 cycles. Via MiXCR, TCRdb re-called the 5' RACE reads, giving one row per CDR3 protein. The sample holds under 750,000 distinct CDR3 sequences, under 55% seen once. V gave up 3 bases and J gave up 9 bases, with 12 bases separating them. Germline assignment: CDR1 SNHLY and CDR2 FYNNEI. The CDR3 has 13 residues. This rearrangement joins TRBV2 to TRBJ1-5, with D unclear. Sequencing was carried out using blood. The receptor was isolated from a man at least 80 years old in good health. CDR3 bases: TGTGCCAGCAGTGAGGTGGGCCGCGGGCCCCAGCATTTT. Translation: CASSEVGRGPQHF.